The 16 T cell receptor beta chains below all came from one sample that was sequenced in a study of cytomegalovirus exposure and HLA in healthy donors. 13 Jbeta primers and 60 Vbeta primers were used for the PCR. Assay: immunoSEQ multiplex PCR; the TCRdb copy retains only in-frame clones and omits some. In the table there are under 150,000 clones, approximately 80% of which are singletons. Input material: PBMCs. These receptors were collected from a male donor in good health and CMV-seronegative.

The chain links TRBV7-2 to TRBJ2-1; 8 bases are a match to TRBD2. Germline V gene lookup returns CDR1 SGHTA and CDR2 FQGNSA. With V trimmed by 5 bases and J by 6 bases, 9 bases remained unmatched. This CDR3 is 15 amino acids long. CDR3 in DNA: TGTGCCAGCAGCCCGATGGGGCTAGCGGGCAATGAGCAGTTCTTC. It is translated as CASSPMGLAGNEQFF.

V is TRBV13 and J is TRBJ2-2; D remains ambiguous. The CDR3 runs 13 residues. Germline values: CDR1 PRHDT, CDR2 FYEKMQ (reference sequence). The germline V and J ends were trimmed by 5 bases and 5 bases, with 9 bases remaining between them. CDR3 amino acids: CASSPRVTGELFF. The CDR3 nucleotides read TGTGCCAGCAGCCCCCGGGTTACCGGGGAGCTGTTTTTT.

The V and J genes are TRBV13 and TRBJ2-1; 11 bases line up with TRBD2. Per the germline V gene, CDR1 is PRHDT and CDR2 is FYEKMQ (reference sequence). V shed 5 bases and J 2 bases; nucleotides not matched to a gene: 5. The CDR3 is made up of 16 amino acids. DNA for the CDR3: TGTGCCAGCAGCCCCCAACTAGCGGGGGCCTACAATGAGCAGTTCTTC. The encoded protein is CASSPQLAGAYNEQFF.

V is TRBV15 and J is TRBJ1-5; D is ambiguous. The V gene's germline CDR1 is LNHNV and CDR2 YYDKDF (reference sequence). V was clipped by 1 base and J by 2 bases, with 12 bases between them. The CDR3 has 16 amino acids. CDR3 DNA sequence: TGTGCCACCAGCAGAGTACGGGATGAGCGCAATCAGCCCCAGCATTTT. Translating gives CATSRVRDERNQPQHF.

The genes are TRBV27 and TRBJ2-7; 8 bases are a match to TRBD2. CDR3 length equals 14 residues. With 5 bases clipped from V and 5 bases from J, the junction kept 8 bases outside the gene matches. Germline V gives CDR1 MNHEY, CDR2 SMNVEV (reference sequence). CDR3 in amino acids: CASSPGGQRHEQYF. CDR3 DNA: TGTGCCAGCAGTCCGGGAGGGCAAAGGCACGAGCAGTACTTC.

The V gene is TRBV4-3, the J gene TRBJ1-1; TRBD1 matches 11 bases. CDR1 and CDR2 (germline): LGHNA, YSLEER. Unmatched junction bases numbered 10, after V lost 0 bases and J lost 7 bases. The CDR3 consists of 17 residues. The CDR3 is CASSQDRTGGSFGEAFF. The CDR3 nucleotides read TGCGCCAGCAGCCAAGATAGGACAGGGGGCAGTTTTGGTGAAGCTTTCTTT.

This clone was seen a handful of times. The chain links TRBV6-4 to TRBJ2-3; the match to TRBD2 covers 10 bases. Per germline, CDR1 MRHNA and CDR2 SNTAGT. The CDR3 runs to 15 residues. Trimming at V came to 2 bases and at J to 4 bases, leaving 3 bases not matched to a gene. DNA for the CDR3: TGTGCCAGCAGTGACGGGCTAGCGGGAGCAGATACGCAGTATTTT. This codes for CASSDGLAGADTQYF.

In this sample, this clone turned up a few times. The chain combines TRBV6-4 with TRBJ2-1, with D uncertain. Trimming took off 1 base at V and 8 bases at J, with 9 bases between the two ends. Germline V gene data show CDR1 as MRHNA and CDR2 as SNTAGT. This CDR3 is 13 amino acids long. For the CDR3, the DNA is TGTGCCAGCAGTGACTGGAGCTCAGATGAGCAGTTCTTC. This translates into CASSDWSSDEQFF.

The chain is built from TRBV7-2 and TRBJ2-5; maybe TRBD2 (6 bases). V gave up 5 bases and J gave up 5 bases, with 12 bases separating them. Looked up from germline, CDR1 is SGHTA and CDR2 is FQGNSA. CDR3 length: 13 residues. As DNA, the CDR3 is TGTGCCAGCAGCCTGCTTGGGGGGGAGACCCAGTACTTC. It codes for CASSLLGGETQYF.

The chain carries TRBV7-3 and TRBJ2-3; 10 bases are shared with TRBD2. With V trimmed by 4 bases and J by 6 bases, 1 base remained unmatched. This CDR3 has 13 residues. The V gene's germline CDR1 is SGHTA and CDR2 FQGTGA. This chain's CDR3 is CASSSLAGDTQYF. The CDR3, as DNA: TGTGCCAGCAGCTCACTAGCGGGGGATACGCAGTATTTT. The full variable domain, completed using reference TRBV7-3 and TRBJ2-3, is GAGVSQTPSNKVTEKGKYVELRCDPISGHTALYWYRQSLGQGPEFLIYFQGTGAADDSGLPNDRFFAVRPEGSVSTLKIQRTERGDSAVYLCASSSLAGDTQYFGPGTRLTVL.

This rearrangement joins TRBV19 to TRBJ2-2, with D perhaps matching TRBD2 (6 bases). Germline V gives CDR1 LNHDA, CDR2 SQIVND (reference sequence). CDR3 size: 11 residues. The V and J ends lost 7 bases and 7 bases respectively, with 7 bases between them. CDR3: CASKGGGELFF. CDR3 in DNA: TGTGCCAGTAAGGGAGGCGGGGAGCTGTTTTTT.

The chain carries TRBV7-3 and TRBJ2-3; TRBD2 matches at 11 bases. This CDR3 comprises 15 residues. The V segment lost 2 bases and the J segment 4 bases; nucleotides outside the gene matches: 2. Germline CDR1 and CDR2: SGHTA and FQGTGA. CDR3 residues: CASSLPLAGADTQYF. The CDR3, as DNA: TGTGCCAGCAGCTTACCACTAGCGGGAGCAGATACGCAGTATTTT.

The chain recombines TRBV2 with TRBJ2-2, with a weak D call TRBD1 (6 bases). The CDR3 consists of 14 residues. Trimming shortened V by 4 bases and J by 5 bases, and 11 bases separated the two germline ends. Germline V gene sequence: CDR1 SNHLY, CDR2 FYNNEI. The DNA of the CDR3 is TGTGCCAGCAGTGGACAGGTCGGGACCGGGGAGCTGTTTTTT. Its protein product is CASSGQVGTGELFF. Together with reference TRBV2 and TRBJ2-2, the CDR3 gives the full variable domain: EPEVTQTPSHQVTQMGQEVILRCVPISNHLYFYWYRQILGQKVEFLVSFYNNEISEKSEIFDDQFSVERPDGSNFTLKIRSTKLEDSAMYFCASSGQVGTGELFFGEGSRLTVL.

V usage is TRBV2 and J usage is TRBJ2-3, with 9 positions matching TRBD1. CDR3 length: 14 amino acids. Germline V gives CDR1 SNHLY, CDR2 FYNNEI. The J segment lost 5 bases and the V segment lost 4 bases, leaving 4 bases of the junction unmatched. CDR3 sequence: CASSAGTGLDTQYF. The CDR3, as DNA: TGTGCCAGCAGTGCGGGGACAGGGCTAGATACGCAGTATTTT.

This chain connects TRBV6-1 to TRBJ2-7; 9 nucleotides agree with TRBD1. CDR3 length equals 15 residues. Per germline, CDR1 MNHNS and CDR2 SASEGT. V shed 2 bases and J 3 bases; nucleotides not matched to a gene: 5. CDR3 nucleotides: TGTGCCAGCAGTGAAAGAAAGACAGGGGGCTACGAGCAGTACTTC. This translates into CASSERKTGGYEQYF.

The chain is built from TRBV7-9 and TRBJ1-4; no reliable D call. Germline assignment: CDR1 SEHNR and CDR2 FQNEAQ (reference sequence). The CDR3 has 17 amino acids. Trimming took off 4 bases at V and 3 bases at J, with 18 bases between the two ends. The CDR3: CASSSREGRAPNEKLFF. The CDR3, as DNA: TGTGCCAGCAGCTCCCGTGAGGGTCGTGCGCCTAATGAAAAACTGTTTTTT. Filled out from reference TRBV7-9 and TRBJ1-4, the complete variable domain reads DTGVSQNPRHKITKRGQNVTFRCDPISEHNRLYWYRQTLGQGPEFLTYFQNEAQLEKSRLLSDRFSAERPKGSFSTLEIQRTEQGDSAMYLCASSSREGRAPNEKLFFGSGTQLSVL.